This T cell receptor beta chain appears in the sequencing data of a study of human T cells and chemical hapten exposure. The time point: patch test 3, about 24 weeks after DPC sensitization. Stated treatment: therapeutic diphenylcyclopropenone sensitization with weekly scalp DPC. Total RNA was extracted from unfractionated whole blood. This CDR3 is built from 16 residues. The ends lost 6 bases at V and 1 base at J; junction bases unmatched: 11. Germline CDR1 DFQATT, CDR2 SNEGSKA (reference sequence). Separate cDNA molecules received unique molecular identifiers, which the library attached to them. TCRdb re-called the RACE reads through MiXCR, storing one row per CDR3 protein. The sample lists 55,000 to 75,000 distinct CDR3 sequences, 12% occurring once. This clonotype was recorded at least ten times.

The V and J genes are TRBV20-1 and TRBJ1-5; 8 bases are a match to TRBD1. The TCR sequence derives from a man aged 30 to 45 with alopecia areata. Some clones in this sample may be carry-over from other donors' samples. The sample consisted of whole blood, taken in connection with sensitization to the hapten diphenylcyclopropenone (DPC). The CDR3 spells CSANRGVSRSNQPQHF. In nucleotides, the CDR3 is TGCAGTGCAAACAGGGGGGTTAGTCGGAGCAATCAGCCCCAGCATTTT.